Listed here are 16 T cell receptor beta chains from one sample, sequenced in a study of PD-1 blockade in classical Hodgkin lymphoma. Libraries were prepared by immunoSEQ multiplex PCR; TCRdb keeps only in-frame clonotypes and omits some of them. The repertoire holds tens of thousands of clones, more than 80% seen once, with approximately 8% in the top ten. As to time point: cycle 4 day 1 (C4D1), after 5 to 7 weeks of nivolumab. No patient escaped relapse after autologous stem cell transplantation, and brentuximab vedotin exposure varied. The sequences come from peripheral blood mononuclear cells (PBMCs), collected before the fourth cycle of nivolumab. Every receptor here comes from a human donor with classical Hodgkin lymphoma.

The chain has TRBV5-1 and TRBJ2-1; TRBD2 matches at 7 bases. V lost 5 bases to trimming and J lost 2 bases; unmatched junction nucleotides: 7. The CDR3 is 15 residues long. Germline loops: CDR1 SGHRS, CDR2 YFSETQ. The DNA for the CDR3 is TGCGCCAGCAGGGTAGTCGCGGGAGCCTACAATGAGCAGTTCTTC. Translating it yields CASRVVAGAYNEQFF.

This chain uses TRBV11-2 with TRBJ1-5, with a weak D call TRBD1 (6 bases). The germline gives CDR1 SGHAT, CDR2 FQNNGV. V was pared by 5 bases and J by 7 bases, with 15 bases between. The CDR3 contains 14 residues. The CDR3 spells CASSPAGALQPQHF. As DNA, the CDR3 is TGTGCCAGCAGCCCCGCAGGGGCCCTACAGCCCCAGCATTTT. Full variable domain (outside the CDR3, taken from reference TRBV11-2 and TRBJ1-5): EAGVAQSPRYKIIEKRQSVAFWCNPISGHATLYWYQQILGQGPKLLIQFQNNGVVDDSQLPKDRFSAERLKGVDSTLKIQPAKLEDSAVYLCASSPAGALQPQHFGDGTRLSIL.

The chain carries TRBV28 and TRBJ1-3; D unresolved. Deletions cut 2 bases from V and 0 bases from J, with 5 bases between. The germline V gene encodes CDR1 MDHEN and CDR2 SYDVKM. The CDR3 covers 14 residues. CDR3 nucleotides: TGTGCCAGCAGTTTAAGGAACTCTGGAAACACCATATATTTT. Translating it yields CASSLRNSGNTIYF.

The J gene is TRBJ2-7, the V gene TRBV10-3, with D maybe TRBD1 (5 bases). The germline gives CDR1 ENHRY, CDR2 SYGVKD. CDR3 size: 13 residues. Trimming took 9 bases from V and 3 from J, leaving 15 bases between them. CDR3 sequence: CAIGPRQGYEQYF. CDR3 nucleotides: TGTGCCATTGGACCTCGCCAGGGCTACGAGCAGTACTTC.

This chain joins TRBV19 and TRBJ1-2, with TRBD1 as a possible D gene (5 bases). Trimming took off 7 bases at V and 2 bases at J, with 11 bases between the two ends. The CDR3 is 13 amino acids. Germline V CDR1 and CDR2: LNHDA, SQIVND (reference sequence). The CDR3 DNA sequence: TGTGCCAGTACCCTTGAGGGGAACTATGGCTACACCTTC. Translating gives CASTLEGNYGYTF.

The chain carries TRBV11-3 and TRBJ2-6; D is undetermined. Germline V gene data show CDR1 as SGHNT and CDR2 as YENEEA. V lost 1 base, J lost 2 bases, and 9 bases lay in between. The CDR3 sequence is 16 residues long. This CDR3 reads CASSLGPQTGANVLTF. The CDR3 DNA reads TGTGCCAGCAGCTTAGGCCCCCAGACTGGGGCCAACGTCCTGACTTTC.

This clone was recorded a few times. CDR3 protein: CASSKEEVEQYF. The CDR3 nucleotides are TGTGCCAGCAGCAAAGAAGAAGTCGAGCAGTACTTC. The rearrangement links TRBV21-1 to TRBJ2-7. TRBV21-1 is given as a pseudogene. The length of the CDR3 is 12 residues.

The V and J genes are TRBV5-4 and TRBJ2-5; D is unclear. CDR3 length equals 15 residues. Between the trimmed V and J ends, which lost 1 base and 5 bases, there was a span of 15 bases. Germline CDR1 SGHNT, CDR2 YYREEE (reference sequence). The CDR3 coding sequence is TGTGCCAGCAGCTTGTATCAGGACGTTGGGGAGACCCAGTACTTC. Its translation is CASSLYQDVGETQYF.

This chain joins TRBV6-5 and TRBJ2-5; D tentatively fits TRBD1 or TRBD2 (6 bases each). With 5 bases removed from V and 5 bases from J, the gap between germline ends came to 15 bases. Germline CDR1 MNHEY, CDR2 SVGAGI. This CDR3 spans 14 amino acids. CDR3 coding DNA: TGTGCCAGCAGTCCCCGGGGGCCTCGGGAGACCCAGTACTTC. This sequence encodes CASSPRGPRETQYF.

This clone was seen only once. For the CDR3, the DNA is TGTGCCAGCAGCTTGAGCTACGCTTCCTACGAGCAGTACTTC. This gives the protein CASSLSYASYEQYF. J is TRBJ2-7 and V is TRBV5-5, with D uncertain. V lost 1 base and J 1 base, leaving 9 bases between the germline ends. CDR1 and CDR2 from the germline V gene are SGHKS and YYEKEE (reference sequence). The CDR3 consists of 14 residues.

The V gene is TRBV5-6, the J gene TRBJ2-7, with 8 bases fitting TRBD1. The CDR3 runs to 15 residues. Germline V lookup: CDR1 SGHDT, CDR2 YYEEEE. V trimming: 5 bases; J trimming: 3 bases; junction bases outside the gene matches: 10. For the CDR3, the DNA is TGTGCCAGCAGTCCTTCACAGGGGGTGTACTACGAGCAGTACTTC. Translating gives CASSPSQGVYYEQYF.

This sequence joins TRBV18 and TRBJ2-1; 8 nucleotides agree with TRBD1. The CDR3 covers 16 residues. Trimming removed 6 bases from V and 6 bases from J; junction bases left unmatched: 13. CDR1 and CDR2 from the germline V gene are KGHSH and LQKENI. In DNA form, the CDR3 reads TGTGCCAGCTCCAGGGATCTTGTGACAGGGGCCAATGAGCAGTTCTTC. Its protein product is CASSRDLVTGANEQFF. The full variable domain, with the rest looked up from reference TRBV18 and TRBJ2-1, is NAGVMQNPRHLVRRRGQEARLRCSPMKGHSHVYWYRQLPEEGLKFMVYLQKENIIDESGMPKERFSAEFPKEGPSILRIQQVVRGDSAAYFCASSRDLVTGANEQFFGPGTRLTVL.

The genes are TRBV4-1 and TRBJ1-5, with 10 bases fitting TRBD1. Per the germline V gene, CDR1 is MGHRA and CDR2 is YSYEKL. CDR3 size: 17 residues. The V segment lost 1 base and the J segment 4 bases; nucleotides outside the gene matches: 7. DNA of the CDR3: TGCGCCAGCAGCCAAGCCTCCGGGACAGGGGCTAATCAGCCCCAGCATTTT. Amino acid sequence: CASSQASGTGANQPQHF.

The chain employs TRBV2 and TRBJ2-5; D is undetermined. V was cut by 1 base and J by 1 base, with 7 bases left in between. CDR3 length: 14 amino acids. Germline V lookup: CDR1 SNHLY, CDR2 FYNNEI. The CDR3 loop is CASSEGSVQETQYF. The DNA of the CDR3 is TGTGCCAGCAGTGAAGGTAGTGTCCAAGAGACCCAGTACTTC.

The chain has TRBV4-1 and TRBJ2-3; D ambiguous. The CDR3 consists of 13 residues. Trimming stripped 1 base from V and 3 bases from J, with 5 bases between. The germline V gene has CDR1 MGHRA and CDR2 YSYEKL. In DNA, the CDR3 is TGCGCCAGCAGCCAAGCAATTACAGATACGCAGTATTTT. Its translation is CASSQAITDTQYF.

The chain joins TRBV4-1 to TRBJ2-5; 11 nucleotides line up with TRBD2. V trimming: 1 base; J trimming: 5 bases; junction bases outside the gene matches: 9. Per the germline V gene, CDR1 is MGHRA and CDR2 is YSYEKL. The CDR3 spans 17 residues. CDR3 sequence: CASSQGTLAGVGETQYF. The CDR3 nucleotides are TGCGCCAGCAGCCAAGGGACACTAGCGGGGGTTGGTGAGACCCAGTACTTC.